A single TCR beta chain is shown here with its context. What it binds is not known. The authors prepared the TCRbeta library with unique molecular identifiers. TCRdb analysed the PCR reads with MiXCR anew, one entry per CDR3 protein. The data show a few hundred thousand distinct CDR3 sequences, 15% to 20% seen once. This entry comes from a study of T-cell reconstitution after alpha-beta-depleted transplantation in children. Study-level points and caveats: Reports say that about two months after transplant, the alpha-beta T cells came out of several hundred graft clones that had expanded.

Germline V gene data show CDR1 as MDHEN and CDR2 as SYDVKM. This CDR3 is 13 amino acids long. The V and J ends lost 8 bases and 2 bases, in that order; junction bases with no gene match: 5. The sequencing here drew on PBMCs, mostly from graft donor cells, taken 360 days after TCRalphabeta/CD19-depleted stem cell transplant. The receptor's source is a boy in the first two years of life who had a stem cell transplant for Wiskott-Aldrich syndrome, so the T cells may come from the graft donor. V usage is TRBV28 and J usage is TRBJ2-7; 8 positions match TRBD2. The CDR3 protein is CASGTSRPYEQYF. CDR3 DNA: TGTGCCAGCGGGACTAGTCGCCCCTACGAGCAGTACTTC.